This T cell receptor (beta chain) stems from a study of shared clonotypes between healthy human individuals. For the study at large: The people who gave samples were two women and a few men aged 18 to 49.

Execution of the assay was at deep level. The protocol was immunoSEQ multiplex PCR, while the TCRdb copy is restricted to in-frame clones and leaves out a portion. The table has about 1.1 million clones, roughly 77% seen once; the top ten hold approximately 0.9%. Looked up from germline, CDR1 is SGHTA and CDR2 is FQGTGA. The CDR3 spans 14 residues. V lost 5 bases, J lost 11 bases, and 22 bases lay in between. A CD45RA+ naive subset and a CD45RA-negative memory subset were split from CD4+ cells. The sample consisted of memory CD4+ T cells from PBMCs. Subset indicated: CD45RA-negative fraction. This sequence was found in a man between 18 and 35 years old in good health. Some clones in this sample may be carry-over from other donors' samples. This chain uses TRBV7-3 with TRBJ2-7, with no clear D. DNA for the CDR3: TGTGCCAGCAGCGAGTCTCCGAGACACCCGCTGGAGTACTTC. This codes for CASSESPRHPLEYF.